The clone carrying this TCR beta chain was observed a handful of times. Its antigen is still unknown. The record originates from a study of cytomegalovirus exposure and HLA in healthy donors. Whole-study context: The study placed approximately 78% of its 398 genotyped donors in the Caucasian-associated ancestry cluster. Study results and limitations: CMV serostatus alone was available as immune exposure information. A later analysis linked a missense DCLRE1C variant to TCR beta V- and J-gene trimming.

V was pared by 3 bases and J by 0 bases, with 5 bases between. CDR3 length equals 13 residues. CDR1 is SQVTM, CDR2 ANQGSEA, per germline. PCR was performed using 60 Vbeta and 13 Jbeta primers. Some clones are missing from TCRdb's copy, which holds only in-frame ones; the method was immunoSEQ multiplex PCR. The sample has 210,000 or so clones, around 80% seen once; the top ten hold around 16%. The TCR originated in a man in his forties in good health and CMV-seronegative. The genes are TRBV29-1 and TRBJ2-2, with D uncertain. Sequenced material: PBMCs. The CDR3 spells CSVDTPNTGELFF. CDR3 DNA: TGCAGCGTTGATACTCCGAACACCGGGGAGCTGTTTTTT.